A selection of T cell receptor beta chains follows, all from one sample in a study of CD8+ T cells in alopecia areata. Libraries were prepared by immunoSEQ multiplex PCR; TCRdb keeps only in-frame clonotypes and omits some of them. The data show 150,000 to 200,000 clones, around 49% seen once. Here the sequenced sample was CD8+ T cells sorted from blood, taken at week 52, from a patient treated with tofacitinib. These receptors all come from a human donor with alopecia areata. Both conserved end residues are part of each CDR3. The D gene is left open where the match is weak. Size is omitted from some rows. Given values are once, few, many or a class for expanded clones.

>TRBD1|TRBJ2-7|.|TRBV4-1
TGCGCCAGCAGCCAAGGACAGGGCACCCCCAACGAGCAGTACTTC
CASSQGQGTPNEQYF
>.|TRBJ1-1|.|TRBV4-3
TGCGCCAGCAGCCACCGGGCCAGATACACTGAAGCTTTCTTT
CASSHRARYTEAFF
>TRBD2|TRBJ2-2|once|TRBV13
TGTGCCAGCAGCTCTAGACTAGCGGTTACGAACACCGGGGAGCTGTTTTTT
CASSSRLAVTNTGELFF
>.|TRBJ2-1|.|TRBV15
TGTGCCACCAGCAGGGAAAAGTCATACTCCTACAATGAGCAGTTCTTC
CATSREKSYSYNEQFF
>.|TRBJ1-1|.|TRBV27
TGTGCCAGCAGTTTATTGCGGGGGATGAACACTGAAGCTTTCTTT
CASSLLRGMNTEAFF
>.|TRBJ1-1|.|TRBV19
TGTGCCAGTAGTATTGGGCAGGGTATAACTGAAGCTTTCTTT
CASSIGQGITEAFF
>.|TRBJ1-1|.|TRBV19
TGTGCCAGTAGTATAACCGGGAGGGGGTTGAACACTGAAGCTTTCTTT
CASSITGRGLNTEAFF
>.|TRBJ1-1|.|TRBV30
TGTGCCTGGAGTTTTGGGGGGAACACTGAAGCTTTCTTT
CAWSFGGNTEAFF
>.|TRBJ1-2|.|TRBV2
TGTGCCAGCAGTGGGGACGGCTACACCTTC
CASSGDGYTF
>.|TRBJ1-5|.|TRBV2
TGTGCCAGCAGTCCGCTTCTGGCTCTTGCCCCCCAGCCCCAGCATTTT
CASSPLLALAPQPQHF
>.|TRBJ2-5|.|TRBV28
TGTGCCAGCGTAGGCGCCCAAGAGACCCAGTACTTC
CASVGAQETQYF
>TRBD1|TRBJ2-7|.|TRBV5-4
TGTGCCAGCAGCTCCGACAGGGGGCTTTACGAGCAGTACTTC
CASSSDRGLYEQYF
>.|TRBJ2-5|once|TRBV15
TGTGCCACCACCCGGGCAGTAGGGGCCCCGTACCAAGAGACCCAGTACTTC
CATTRAVGAPYQETQYF
>.|TRBJ2-3|.|TRBV9
TGTGCCAGCAGCGTAGGCCCTCGGGGGAGGACAGATACGCAGTATTTT
CASSVGPRGRTDTQYF
>.|TRBJ2-1|few|TRBV9
TGTGCCAGCAGCGCGCGGGACGGAGGAACCTACAATGAGCAGTTCTTC
CASSARDGGTYNEQFF
>.|TRBJ2-7|.|TRBV5-6
TGTGCCAGCAGCTTGTTGATCGAGGAGCAGTACTTC
CASSLLIEEQYF
>TRBD1|TRBJ1-2|.|TRBV29-1
TGCAGCGTTCCGGACAGGGAGGGGTATGGCTACACCTTC
CSVPDREGYGYTF
>.|TRBJ2-1|.|TRBV6-5
TGTGCCAGCAGTTTGGATGGGGGCTCCTACAATGAGCAGTTCTTC
CASSLDGGSYNEQFF
>TRBD1|TRBJ1-1|.|TRBV5-1
TGCGCCAGCAGCAGCAGGGGGCTACGGAACACTGAAGCTTTCTTT
CASSSRGLRNTEAFF
>TRBD1|TRBJ1-2|once|TRBV29-1
TGCAGCGTCTACAGGGGAGCTCGGTATGGCTACACCTTC
CSVYRGARYGYTF
>TRBD1|TRBJ2-7|.|TRBV11-2
TGTGCCAGCAGCTTAACACAGGGGTACGAGCAGTACTTC
CASSLTQGYEQYF
>TRBD1|TRBJ1-4|.|TRBV25-1
TGTGCCAGCAGTGAGTTGGGACAGGGGGAAAAACTGTTTTTT
CASSELGQGEKLFF
>.|TRBJ2-5|.|TRBV7-9
TGTGCCAGCAGGTCAGAAGGGACCCAAGAGACCCAGTACTTC
CASRSEGTQETQYF
>.|TRBJ2-5|.|TRBV19
TGTGCCAGTAGTAGAAGGGGACTGCAACAAGAGACCCAGTACTTC
CASSRRGLQQETQYF
>TRBD2|TRBJ2-7|few|TRBV25-1
TGTGCCAGCAGTGCTAGCGGGGGTTCCTACGAGCAGTACTTC
CASSASGGSYEQYF
>.|TRBJ1-4|.|TRBV7-2
TGTGCCAGCAGCTTGGGACGTGATGAAAAACTGTTTTTT
CASSLGRDEKLFF
>.|TRBJ2-5|.|TRBV5-1
TGCGCCAGCAGCTTAGGGGACGTGCAAGAGACCCAGTACTTC
CASSLGDVQETQYF
>TRBD2|TRBJ2-7|few|TRBV6-5
TGTGCCAGCAGTTACTCGGGAGGGGTACACGAGCAGTACTTC
CASSYSGGVHEQYF
>.|TRBJ1-1|.|TRBV7-2
TGTGCCCTGGACCGCAGGGGAGGCACTGAAGCTTTCTTT
CALDRRGGTEAFF
>.|TRBJ2-6|few|TRBV27
TGTGCCAGCAGTTGGGGATATTCTGGGGCCAACGTCCTGACTTTC
CASSWGYSGANVLTF
>TRBD1|TRBJ2-1|.|TRBV5-1
TGCGCCAGCAGCCGAGGGACAGGCCCATACAATGAGCAGTTCTTC
CASSRGTGPYNEQFF
>.|TRBJ2-6|.|TRBV6-5
TGTGCCAGCAGTTACTCAACCTCTGGGGCCAACGTCCTGACTTTC
CASSYSTSGANVLTF
>.|TRBJ2-3|.|TRBV13
TGTGCCAGCAGCCCGGGGGATACGCAGTATTTT
CASSPGDTQYF
>.|TRBJ1-1|.|TRBV6-5
TGTGCCAGCAGTAAACGTAGGGGTGAAGCTTTCTTT
CASSKRRGEAFF
>.|TRBJ1-1|.|TRBV29-1
TGCAGCGTTGGTTCTAACACTGAAGCTTTCTTT
CSVGSNTEAFF
>TRBD1|TRBJ1-5|once|TRBV6-6
TGTGCCAGCAGTCGACAGGGGACTAGCAATCAGCCCCAGCATTTT
CASSRQGTSNQPQHF
>TRBD1|TRBJ1-5|.|TRBV6-5
TGTGCCAGCAGCCCGGGACAGTATAGCAATCAGCCCCAGCATTTT
CASSPGQYSNQPQHF
>TRBD1|TRBJ2-7|.|TRBV27
TGTGCCAGCAGGCTCTATGGACAGGGCCCTTTATACGAGCAGTACTTC
CASRLYGQGPLYEQYF
>TRBD1|TRBJ1-6|.|TRBV7-2
TGTGCCAGCAGCCGGGACAGGGAGGGTTCACCCCTCCACTTT
CASSRDREGSPLHF
>.|TRBJ2-5|.|TRBV5-1
TGCGCCAGCAGCGCCCAACTAGGGGCTCAAGAGACCCAGTACTTC
CASSAQLGAQETQYF
>.|TRBJ1-2|once|TRBV30
TGTGCCTGGAGTAACCACAGGTTCGGGCAGGGCTACACCTTC
CAWSNHRFGQGYTF
>.|TRBJ2-1|few|TRBV13
TGTGCCAGCAGCTTGGGCAGGGGGGATGAGCAGTTCTTC
CASSLGRGDEQFF
>TRBD1|TRBJ1-1|.|TRBV27
TGTGCCAGCAGTTTCGGGACAGGGATGAACACTGAAGCTTTCTTT
CASSFGTGMNTEAFF
>.|TRBJ1-2|.|TRBV27
TGTGCCAGCAGTTTATCCATTATCAATGGCTACACCTTC
CASSLSIINGYTF
>.|TRBJ2-3|.|TRBV4-3
TGCGCCAGCAGCCAAGATGGAGCTTGGGGAGATACGCAGTATTTT
CASSQDGAWGDTQYF
>TRBD1|TRBJ2-7|.|TRBV13
TGTGCCAGCCCAAGGGGGCCCCCTCCTTACGAGCAGTACTTC
CASPRGPPPYEQYF
>.|TRBJ2-2|.|TRBV29-1
TGCAGCGTTGATGAGGGGACTGAGGAGCTGTTTTTT
CSVDEGTEELFF
>TRBD1|TRBJ1-2|.|TRBV6-1
TGTGCCAGCAGGGGACAGAACTATGGCTACACCTTC
CASRGQNYGYTF
>.|TRBJ1-1|.|TRBV30
TGTGCCTGGAGTGCTGGGACTGGAGCTTTCTTT
CAWSAGTGAFF
>.|TRBJ1-1|few|TRBV7-9
TGTGCCAGCAGCTTAGGTACTGAAGCTTTCTTT
CASSLGTEAFF
>.|TRBJ2-5|.|TRBV5-1
TGCGCCAGCAGCTTGGTGGCCCTGGGGGAGGAGACCCAGTACTTC
CASSLVALGEETQYF
>.|TRBJ2-3|few|TRBV7-9
TGTGCCAGCAGCCCTACGCGAGAAGATACGCAGTATTTT
CASSPTREDTQYF
>.|TRBJ1-6|.|TRBV30
TGTGCCTGGAGTGCAGGTCAGGGGCTAAATTCACCCCTCCACTTT
CAWSAGQGLNSPLHF
>.|TRBJ1-1|.|TRBV13
TGTGCCAGCAGCTTAGGGAGGAGATTGAACACTGAAGCTTTCTTT
CASSLGRRLNTEAFF